Presented here are 24 T cell receptor beta chains from one specimen sequenced in a study of cytomegalovirus exposure and HLA in healthy donors. With 60 Vbeta and 13 Jbeta primers, the PCR was carried out. TCRdb keeps only in-frame clones here, not all; method: immunoSEQ multiplex PCR. The table records 150,000 to 200,000 clones, approximately 80% of them present only once. The sample consisted of PBMCs. Receptor source: a woman aged 18-29 years in good health and CMV-seronegative.

V usage is TRBV6-6 and J usage is TRBJ1-1; 8 positions match TRBD1. The trim removed 6 bases at V and 0 bases at J, leaving 6 bases unmatched. Per the germline V gene, CDR1 is MNHNY and CDR2 is SVGAGI (reference sequence). CDR3 length equals 15 residues. Written as DNA, the CDR3 is TGTGCCAGCAGGCGAAGACAGGGGATGAACACTGAAGCTTTCTTT. Translating it yields CASRRRQGMNTEAFF.

V and J are TRBV5-1 and TRBJ1-2; 7 bases are shared with TRBD1. The V gene end was trimmed by 0 bases and the J gene end by 8 bases; junction bases not matched to a gene: 7. Germline values: CDR1 SGHRS, CDR2 YFSETQ. The CDR3 runs to 14 residues. In DNA, the CDR3 is TGCGCCAGCAGCTTGGACAGGGGTAGTCGCGGCTACACCTTC. It translates to CASSLDRGSRGYTF.

The chain couples TRBV27 to TRBJ2-7, with 10 bases aligning to TRBD1. V shed 8 bases, J shed 3 bases, and the junction held 4 bases outside the gene matches. Germline V gives CDR1 MNHEY, CDR2 SMNVEV (reference sequence). There are 13 residues in the CDR3. CDR3 nucleotide sequence: TGTGCCAGCCAACGGGACAGGGGCTACGAGCAGTACTTC. Its protein is CASQRDRGYEQYF.

The V and J genes are TRBV7-2 and TRBJ1-3; D may be TRBD1 (6 bases). CDR3 length: 16 amino acids. Per germline, CDR1 SGHTA and CDR2 FQGNSA. Trimming removed 7 bases at V and 7 bases at J, with 23 bases between. The CDR3 loop is CASTVRQGTRGNTIYF. DNA for the CDR3: TGTGCCAGCACGGTTCGCCAGGGGACGAGGGGTAACACCATATATTTT.

V gene TRBV30 combines with J gene TRBJ1-2; TRBD1 is a possible D gene (5 bases). The CDR3 covers 17 residues. The germline CDR1 and CDR2 sequences are GTSNPN and SVGIG (reference sequence). V was shortened by 4 bases and J by 5 bases, with 26 bases between the two germline ends. The CDR3 reads CAWNSVQETLFGYGYTF. The DNA of the CDR3 is TGTGCCTGGAATTCCGTACAGGAGACTTTGTTTGGATATGGCTACACCTTC. Full variable domain (rest looked up from reference TRBV30 and TRBJ1-2): SQTIHQWPATLVQPVGSPLSLECTVEGTSNPNLYWYRQAAGRGLQLLFYSVGIGQISSEVPQNLSASRPQDRQFILSSKKLLLSDSGFYLCAWNSVQETLFGYGYTFGSGTRLTVV.

The count of this clone is one. The chain combines TRBV5-1 with TRBJ2-7, with D unresolved. CDR3 size: 15 residues. Trimming removed 0 bases from V and 3 bases from J, with 13 bases in between. Germline loops: CDR1 SGHRS, CDR2 YFSETQ. CDR3 nucleotides: TGCGCCAGCAGCTTGGACAGCCCTGCTTTCTACGAGCAGTACTTC. Translation gives CASSLDSPAFYEQYF. The full variable domain, with the rest looked up from reference TRBV5-1 and TRBJ2-7, is KAGVTQTPRYLIKTRGQQVTLSCSPISGHRSVSWYQQTPGQGLQFLFEYFSETQRNKGNFPGRFSGRQFSNSRSEMNVSTLELGDSALYLCASSLDSPAFYEQYFGPGTRLTVT.

The table lists this clone with a few counts. This chain uses TRBV27 with TRBJ2-1; 7 positions match TRBD1. Germline CDR1 MNHEY, CDR2 SMNVEV (reference sequence). The CDR3 totals 17 residues. V gave up 5 bases and J gave up 0 bases; unmatched junction bases: 10. Here the CDR3 DNA reads TGTGCCAGCAGTCGCTCCGCCGACAGGGTCTCCTACAATGAGCAGTTCTTC. Residues: CASSRSADRVSYNEQFF.

J is TRBJ2-3 and V is TRBV30, with D uncertain. Trimming removed 2 bases at V and 5 bases at J, with 14 bases between. Germline CDR1 is GTSNPN and CDR2 is SVGIG (reference sequence). The CDR3 runs to 14 residues. CDR3 protein: CAWSIAPSIDTQYF. For the CDR3, the DNA is TGTGCCTGGAGTATAGCTCCTTCTATAGATACGCAGTATTTT.

V and J are TRBV19 and TRBJ1-6; 7 positions agree with TRBD1. Unmatched junction bases numbered 4, after V lost 3 bases and J lost 2 bases. The CDR3 is made up of 16 amino acids. Germline-derived CDR1 and CDR2 are LNHDA and SQIVND (reference sequence). CDR3 protein: CASSIGTATYNSPLHF. In DNA form, the CDR3 reads TGTGCCAGTAGTATTGGGACAGCTACCTATAATTCACCCCTCCACTTT.

The chain uses TRBV7-9 and TRBJ1-2; 9 nucleotides match TRBD1. Germline CDR1 SEHNR, CDR2 FQNEAQ (reference sequence). With 4 bases clipped from V and 2 bases from J, the junction kept 2 bases outside the gene matches. This CDR3 region has 14 residues. The CDR3 reads CASSSGTGNYGYTF. The CDR3 DNA sequence: TGTGCCAGCAGCTCGGGGACAGGGAACTATGGCTACACCTTC. The full variable domain, with the rest looked up from reference TRBV7-9 and TRBJ1-2, is DTGVSQNPRHKITKRGQNVTFRCDPISEHNRLYWYRQTLGQGPEFLTYFQNEAQLEKSRLLSDRFSAERPKGSFSTLEIQRTEQGDSAMYLCASSSGTGNYGYTFGSGTRLTVV.

The CDR3 loop is CASSLSPLERSGYTF. The CDR3 nucleotides are TGTGCCAGCAGCCTATCACCCCTAGAACGCAGCGGCTACACCTTC. J is TRBJ1-2 and V is TRBV11-2; D gene uncertain. Between the trimmed V and J ends, which lost 5 bases and 8 bases, there was a span of 21 bases. The CDR3 has 15 amino acids. CDR1 SGHAT and CDR2 FQNNGV come from the germline V gene.

The V and J genes are TRBV7-9 and TRBJ1-1; TRBD1 might be the D (5 bases). The V end was cut by 4 bases, the J end by 8 bases, with 8 bases between. The CDR3 runs to 11 residues. Germline assignment: CDR1 SEHNR and CDR2 FQNEAQ (reference sequence). CDR3 residues: CASSWGREAFF. CDR3 sequence (DNA): TGTGCCAGCAGCTGGGGCAGGGAAGCTTTCTTT.

V usage is TRBV18 and J usage is TRBJ2-5, with 7 nucleotides matching TRBD1. The length of the CDR3 is 13 residues. Germline CDR1 and CDR2: KGHSH and LQKENI. With 3 bases clipped from V and 4 bases from J, the junction kept 2 bases outside the gene matches. The CDR3 loop is CASSPGQRETQYF. In DNA, the CDR3 is TGTGCCAGCTCACCGGGACAGCGAGAGACCCAGTACTTC.

This clone was observed at least ten times. The V gene is TRBV25-1, the J gene TRBJ1-2, with 8 positions matching TRBD1. Germline trimming cut 1 base from V and 7 bases from J; bases unmatched to any gene: 5. The length of the CDR3 is 14 residues. Germline CDR1 MGHDK, CDR2 SYGVNS. As DNA, the CDR3 is TGTGCCAGCAGTGAATCGTCCAGGGGGCCTGGCTACACCTTC. Its protein product is CASSESSRGPGYTF.

This chain connects TRBV5-1 to TRBJ2-7, with D tentatively TRBD1 (5 bases). CDR1 is SGHRS, CDR2 YFSETQ, per germline. This CDR3 has 12 residues. Trimming removed 4 bases from V and 3 bases from J, with 8 bases in between. As DNA, the CDR3 is TGCGCCAGCAGCCAAGGGGACTACGAGCAGTACTTC. This sequence encodes CASSQGDYEQYF.

This chain connects TRBV4-1 to TRBJ1-2; D is undetermined. The CDR3 contains 18 residues. Trimming stripped 1 base from V and 1 base from J, with 19 bases between. Germline loops: CDR1 MGHRA, CDR2 YSYEKL. CDR3 sequence (DNA): TGCGCCAGCAGCCAAGTAATCCCCACGACGGGAAATAACTATGGCTACACCTTC. This translates into CASSQVIPTTGNNYGYTF.

The gene calls are TRBV18 and TRBJ2-3; 10 nucleotides line up with TRBD1. V was clipped by 8 bases and J by 7 bases; unmatched bases: 9. The CDR3 runs 14 residues. CDR1 KGHSH and CDR2 LQKENI come from the germline V gene. The CDR3 bases are TGTGCCAGCCTACTGGACAGGGGGGGAAATACGCAGTATTTT. This gives the protein CASLLDRGGNTQYF.

This chain joins TRBV18 and TRBJ2-7, with 7 nucleotides matching TRBD1. The CDR3 contains 15 residues. V was clipped by 0 bases and J by 4 bases; unmatched bases: 6. Germline CDR1 KGHSH, CDR2 LQKENI. The CDR3 spells CASSPPQGNLYEQYF. The CDR3 DNA reads as TGTGCCAGCTCACCACCACAGGGGAACCTGTACGAGCAGTACTTC.

The gene calls are TRBV4-2 and TRBJ1-2, with D unresolved. The CDR3 sequence is 15 residues long. V was pared by 0 bases and J by 4 bases, with 12 bases between. Germline V gene data show CDR1 as LGHNA and CDR2 as YNFKEQ. The CDR3 DNA is TGTGCCAGCAGCCAAGATAGCCTAACCGGCTATGGCTACACCTTC. It is translated as CASSQDSLTGYGYTF.

The chain links TRBV19 to TRBJ2-5; TRBD2 matches at 8 bases. This CDR3 has 17 amino acids. V dropped 1 base and J dropped 4; count of bases not matched to a gene: 11. Germline V gives CDR1 LNHDA, CDR2 SQIVND (reference sequence). The CDR3 nucleotides are TGTGCCAGTAGTATAGCGAAAGGACTAGCAAGGGGAGAGACCCAGTACTTC. The encoded protein is CASSIAKGLARGETQYF. The whole variable domain, filled in from reference TRBV19 and TRBJ2-5, reads DGGITQSPKYLFRKEGQNVTLSCEQNLNHDAMYWYRQDPGQGLRLIYYSQIVNDFQKGDIAEGYSVSREKKESFPLTVTSAQKNPTAFYLCASSIAKGLARGETQYFGPGTRLLVL.

The chain is built from TRBV19 and TRBJ1-2; the D is unclear. Trimming removed 3 bases from V and 8 bases from J, with 13 bases in between. The germline gives CDR1 LNHDA, CDR2 SQIVND (reference sequence). The CDR3 is made up of 13 amino acids. CDR3 DNA sequence: TGTGCCAGTAGTATTAACGGTGGACTGGGCTACACCTTC. Protein sequence: CASSINGGLGYTF.

CDR3 DNA sequence: TGTGCCACCACGATCCATGGACAGATGAACACTGAAGCTTTCTTT. Amino acid sequence: CATTIHGQMNTEAFF. V gene TRBV6-5 combines with J gene TRBJ1-1; TRBD1 is a possible D gene (6 bases). The ends were cut back, 10 bases at V and 0 bases at J, with 18 bases in the middle. Per germline, CDR1 MNHEY and CDR2 SVGAGI. CDR3 length equals 15 residues.

The V gene is TRBV6-6, the J gene TRBJ2-5; TRBD1 matches at 9 bases. The germline V gene encodes CDR1 MNHNY and CDR2 SVGAGI (reference sequence). There are 14 residues in the CDR3. V lost 6 bases and J lost 8; bases outside the gene matches: 10. The CDR3: CASRKGQGDGTQYF. The CDR3, as DNA: TGTGCCAGCAGAAAGGGACAGGGAGATGGCACCCAGTACTTC.

The rearrangement uses TRBV6-4 and TRBJ2-1; 16 bases are a match to TRBD2. CDR3 length equals 14 residues. V dropped 8 bases and J dropped 8; count of bases not matched to a gene: 3. The germline gives CDR1 MRHNA, CDR2 SNTAGT. CDR3: CASGTSGGADEQFF. DNA for the CDR3: TGTGCCAGCGGGACTAGCGGGGGGGCCGATGAGCAGTTCTTC.